This TCR beta chain is from a study of T-cell memory formation after mild COVID-19. Study background: For the most part, TCR clusters were specific to one donor.

Per germline, CDR1 SGHRS and CDR2 YFSETQ. Trimming stripped 4 bases from V and 4 bases from J, with 17 bases between. The CDR3 is made up of 15 amino acids. TCRdb processed the 5' RACE reads anew with MiXCR; each CDR3 protein has one entry. The repertoire holds roughly 300,000 distinct CDR3 sequences, with 8% to 9% as singletons. This clonotype was detected only a few times. Its matching antigen is unknown. Points from the study as a whole: Whereas later expanders leaned CD4+, clones contracting day 15 to 85 showed a balanced CD4/CD8 makeup. Cross-reactive memory appears to have joined, as suggested by some responding clones showing up in pre-infection memory. Among clones peaking at day 37 in the second wave, SARS-CoV-2 specificity remained unconfirmed.

The sequence derives from a man between 18 and 29 years old who had mild COVID-19 (a few samples of this study predate the infection). Cell type and time point are not known. Input material: PBMCs or a T cell subset sorted from them (not recorded which). This sequence joins TRBV5-1 and TRBJ1-2; perhaps TRBD1 as D (5 bases). CDR3 DNA sequence: TGCGCCAGCAGCACAGGACCGCAAGAGGCCTATGGCTACACCTTC. Translation gives CASSTGPQEAYGYTF.